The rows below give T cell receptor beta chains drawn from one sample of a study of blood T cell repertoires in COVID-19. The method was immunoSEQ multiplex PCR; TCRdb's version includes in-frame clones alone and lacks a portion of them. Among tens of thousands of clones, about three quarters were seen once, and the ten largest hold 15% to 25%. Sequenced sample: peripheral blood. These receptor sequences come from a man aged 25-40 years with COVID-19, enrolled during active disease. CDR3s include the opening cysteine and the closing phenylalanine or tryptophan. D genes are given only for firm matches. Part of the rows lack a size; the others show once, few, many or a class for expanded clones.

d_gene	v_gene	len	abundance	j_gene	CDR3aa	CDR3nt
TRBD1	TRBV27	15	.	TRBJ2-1	CASSWDGTGGSEQFF	TGTGCCAGCAGTTGGGATGGGACAGGGGGCAGTGAGCAGTTCTTC
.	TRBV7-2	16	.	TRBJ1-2	CASSPSSGELYYGYTF	TGTGCCAGCAGTCCTTCTTCAGGGGAGTTGTACTATGGCTACACCTTC
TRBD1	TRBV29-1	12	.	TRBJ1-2	CSVVTGEDGYTF	TGCAGCGTTGTCACAGGGGAAGATGGCTACACCTTC
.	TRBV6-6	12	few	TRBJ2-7	CASSLIDYEQYF	TGTGCCAGCAGCCTAATTGATTACGAGCAGTACTTC
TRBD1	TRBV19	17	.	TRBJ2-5	CASSATWTGGPGETQYF	TGTGCCAGTAGTGCCACTTGGACAGGGGGCCCAGGAGAGACCCAGTACTTC
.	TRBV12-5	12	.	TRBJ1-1	CASGLGQTEAFF	TGTGCTAGTGGTTTGGGACAGACTGAAGCTTTCTTT
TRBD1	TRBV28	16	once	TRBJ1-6	CASSPLGQADNSPLHF	TGTGCCAGCAGTCCCCTCGGACAGGCGGATAATTCACCCCTCCACTTT
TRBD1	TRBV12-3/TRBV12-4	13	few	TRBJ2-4	CASFATGVNIQYF	TGTGCCAGCTTCGCGACAGGGGTGAACATTCAGTACTTC
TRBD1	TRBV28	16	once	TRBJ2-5	CASSLTPGGVGETQYF	TGTGCCAGCAGTTTAACCCCAGGGGGCGTGGGAGAGACCCAGTACTTC
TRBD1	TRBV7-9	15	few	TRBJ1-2	CASSSYPNRGRGYTF	TGTGCCAGCAGCTCTTACCCTAACAGGGGACGAGGCTACACCTTC
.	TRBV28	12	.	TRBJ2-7	CASRTGSHEQYF	TGTGCCAGCAGAACAGGGTCCCACGAGCAGTACTTC
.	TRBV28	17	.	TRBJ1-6	CASSLVGGVIADSPLHF	TGTGCCAGCAGTTTGGTAGGGGGAGTTATTGCGGATTCACCCCTCCACTTT
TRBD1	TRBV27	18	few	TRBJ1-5	CASSPGQGAPYSNQPQHF	TGTGCCAGCAGTCCCGGACAGGGCGCCCCTTATAGCAATCAGCCCCAGCATTTT
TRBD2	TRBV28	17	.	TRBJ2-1	CASSLSSGGYRYNEQFF	TGTGCCAGCAGTTTAAGTAGCGGGGGGTACCGCTACAATGAGCAGTTCTTC
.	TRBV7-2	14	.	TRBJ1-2	CASSVTQEPYGYTF	TGTGCCAGCAGCGTCACACAGGAGCCCTATGGCTACACCTTC
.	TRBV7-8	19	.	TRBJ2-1	CASSFLRITLKQARNEQFF	TGTGCCAGCAGCTTCCTCCGAATCACCCTGAAACAGGCGAGGAATGAGCAGTTCTTC
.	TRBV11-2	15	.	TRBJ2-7	CASSFGGGTSYEQYF	TGTGCCAGCAGCTTTGGGGGCGGTACCTCCTACGAGCAGTACTTC
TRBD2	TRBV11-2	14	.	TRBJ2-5	CASSPLGGWETQYF	TGTGCCAGCAGCCCCCTGGGAGGGTGGGAGACCCAGTACTTC
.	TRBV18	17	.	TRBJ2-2	CASSPTSGVPNTGELFF	TGTGCCAGCTCACCGACCTCAGGGGTTCCGAACACCGGGGAGCTGTTTTTT
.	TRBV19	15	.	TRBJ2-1	CASGPGVISYNEQFF	TGTGCCAGTGGGCCCGGGGTTATCTCCTACAATGAGCAGTTCTTC